This T cell receptor (beta chain) was recovered during a study of T-cell memory formation after mild COVID-19 (dated by TCRdb to about 2021). The study in broad terms: TCR sequence clusters from the two donors were largely donor specific. In two donors, T-cell clones that expanded and contracted after mild COVID-19 were followed by sequencing TCRalpha and TCRbeta repertoires longitudinally. The cohort was made up of two young adult volunteers, one female and one male, who were previously healthy.

Ficoll-Paque density gradient centrifugation was used to isolate PBMCs. Sequencing was performed on an Illumina NovaSeq 6000. TCRalpha and TCRbeta cDNA libraries were built by 5'RACE with constant-segment primers, adding sample barcodes and unique molecular identifiers. Trizol reagent was used to extract RNA from every sample. Amplification of the libraries took two PCR steps, and the second step added a second sample barcode plus Illumina TruSeq adapters. Sequencing of the libraries was done on an Illumina NovaSeq, producing 2 x 150 bp paired-end reads. Per the original workflow: Reads were demultiplexed and collapsed into UMI-guided consensus sequences with migec v1.2.7. With mixcr v2.1.11, UMI consensuses were aligned to TRA and TRB V and J templates and assembled into clonotypes. A clonotype was counted as expanded or contracted only if both edgeR and NoisET called the change significant, with noise models trained on biological replicates. For edgeR calls, the thresholds were a false discovery rate-adjusted p below 0.01 and a log2 fold-change of 1. As an exploratory analysis of dynamics, max-normalized trajectories of the 1000 most abundant clonotypes were examined by PCA with hierarchical clustering. Separately sequenced CD4+ and CD8+ repertoires were used to assign the CD4 or CD8 phenotype of responding clones. The public reads were reprocessed in TCRdb via fastp at Q25 and MiXCR, keeping in-frame beta chains. Each record represents a unique CDR3 protein, reported with the most common genes and DNA among its rows. The V and J calls, along with clone size, are taken from TCRdb and not from the paper's own processing. The sample table holds approximately 170,000 distinct CDR3 sequences, of which roughly 13% were seen once. The ten largest clones represent roughly 3.4% of the sample.

On this clonotype: Its antigen remains unidentified. No quality values exist for individual bases; no much larger clone is one base distant.

The research as a whole found: Some responding clones were detected in pre-infection memory, which suggested that pre-existing cross-reactive memory T cells had joined the SARS-CoV-2 response. Contracting CD4+ clones were located mainly in the CM and EM memory subsets, whereas CD8+ clones were found to be enriched in EMRA. SARS-CoV-2 specificity of the second-wave clones peaking on day 37 was not confirmed. Clones that contracted from day 15 to 85 showed balanced CD4/CD8 phenotypes, whereas a second wave of clones that expanded from day 15 to 37 leaned towards CD4+. Only a couple of mild cases were covered in the study, and larger cohorts including severe cases with pre-infection samples were considered necessary.

There are 13 amino acids in the CDR3, from cysteine to phenylalanine inclusive. Only CDR3 DNA is held: 39 bases, read in frame from base 1. The CDR1 and CDR2 encoded by the germline V gene (reference sequence) are SEHNR and FQNEAQ. V is clipped by 1 base and J by 7 bases, and the sequence between their germline boundaries is 10 bases long. The sequencing sample was made of PBMCs or a T cell subset sorted from them (not recorded which). This receptor was identified in a man aged 18 to 29 who had mild COVID-19 (a few samples of this study predate the infection). The sample titles of this study are shuffled in the database, so cell type and time point are left out; the donor was told from shared clones. The chain was built from TRBV7-9 and TRBJ2-5; there is no confident call for the D gene. The nucleotide sequence is TGTGCCAGCAGCTTAGTTACTGTCGGGACCCAGTACTTC. Its translation reads: CASSLVTVGTQYF.